This passage covers 5 T cell receptor beta chains from one sample sequenced in a study of T cells in Graves' hyperthyroidism and ophthalmopathy. RNA transcripts gave rise to amplified TCR beta CDR3 regions. The HTBI primer set drove a first-round RT-PCR of the TCR CDR3. MiXCR was run by TCRdb on the multiplex PCR reads, yielding one entry per CDR3 protein. The top ten hold just under 8.5% of the sample, which has around 540,000 distinct CDR3 sequences, more than 45% seen once. The sequenced sample was peripheral blood or thyroid tissue (not recorded which). The receptors were sampled from a woman between 18 and 30 years old with Graves' hyperthyroidism.

As to this clonotype: Since a much larger clone is just one base distant, this may be a read error. The conserved phenylalanine or tryptophan normally closing the CDR3 is absent here, so this likely arose from a read error. J is TRBJ1-1 and V is TRBV7-8; tentatively, D is TRBD1 (6 bases). Germline V gives CDR1 SGHVS, CDR2 FQNEAQ. Trimming took off 5 bases at V and 6 bases at J, with 10 bases between the two ends. CDR3 size: 12 residues. CDR3 in amino acids: CASSPGVAEAFL. CDR3 sequence (DNA): TGTGCCAGCAGCCCAGGGGTTGCTGAAGCTTTCTTA.

Details on this clonotype: The junction and the germline gene differ at one end; a read error may be behind it. This chain's CDR3 is CASSYSGTSGNPYEQYF. CDR3 nucleotides: TGTGCCAGCAGTTACTCTGGGACTAGCGGGAACCCCTACGAGCAGTACTTC. The rearrangement joins TRBV10-3 to TRBJ2-7, with 13 bases matching TRBD2. Germline assignment: CDR1 ENHRY and CDR2 SYGVKD. The CDR3 contains 17 residues.

This clonotype was observed at least ten times. The chain joins TRBV7-8 to TRBJ1-6; no clear D gene. This CDR3 has 15 residues. In germline, CDR1 is SGHVS, CDR2 FQNEAQ. Trimming took 6 bases from V and 9 from J, leaving 18 bases between them. The CDR3 loop is CASRPAGSSASPLHF. CDR3 DNA sequence: TGTGCCAGCAGACCAGCCGGGTCCTCAGCTTCACCCCTCCACTTT. Using reference TRBV7-8 and TRBJ1-6 for the parts outside the CDR3, the full variable domain is GAGVSQSPRYKVAKRGQDVALRCDPISGHVSLFWYQQALGQGPEFLTYFQNEAQLDKSGLPSDRFFAERPEGSVSTLKIQRTQQEDSAVYLCASRPAGSSASPLHFGNGTRLTVT.

V gene TRBV29-1 combines with J gene TRBJ2-7; possible D gene TRBD2, 5 bases. CDR1 is SQVTM and CDR2 is ANQGSEA in the germline V gene. The CDR3 is 12 residues long. The CDR3, as DNA: TGCAGTTTGAGGCGGGCTTCGGACGAGCAGTACTTC. It specifies CSLRRASDEQYF.

This clonotype came up once. This chain connects TRBV3-1 to TRBJ1-1, with 8 bases fitting TRBD1. V was clipped by 1 base and J by 0 bases; unmatched bases: 7. CDR3 length: 17 amino acids. The germline CDR1 and CDR2 sequences are LGHDT and YNNKEL (reference sequence). Here the CDR3 reads CASSQAPDRDLNTEAFF. The CDR3, as DNA: TGTGCCAGCAGCCAAGCCCCGGACAGGGACTTGAACACTGAAGCTTTCTTT. Using reference TRBV3-1 and TRBJ1-1 for the parts outside the CDR3, the full variable domain is DTAVSQTPKYLVTQMGNDKSIKCEQNLGHDTMYWYKQDSKKFLKIMFSYNNKELIINETVPNRFSPKSPDKAHLNLHINSLELGDSAVYFCASSQAPDRDLNTEAFFGQGTRLTVV.